Each of the 7 T cell receptor beta chains below was sequenced from the same sample in a study of somatic mutations in cytotoxic T cells in rheumatoid arthritis. Using immunoSEQ multiplex PCR, the repertoire was profiled, and TCRdb retains in-frame clones only, with some absent. This table holds about 4,700 clones, over 70% found once. Sequenced input: CD8+ T cells sorted from blood. The receptors originated from a man aged 65 to 85 with rheumatoid arthritis.

The V and J genes are TRBV18 and TRBJ2-7, with D possibly TRBD2 on 6 matching bases. This CDR3 contains 16 residues. From germline, CDR1 is KGHSH and CDR2 LQKENI. Trimming took off 0 bases at V and 7 bases at J, with 19 bases between the two ends. CDR3 DNA sequence: TGTGCCAGCTCACCACCGGGGGGATTCGTATCTTTGGAGCAGTACTTC. Encoded protein: CASSPPGGFVSLEQYF.

The chain recombines TRBV6-5 with TRBJ1-2; D uncertain. V was clipped by 0 bases and J by 6 bases, with 11 bases between them. The length of the CDR3 is 14 residues. The V gene's germline CDR1 is MNHEY and CDR2 SVGAGI. The CDR3 DNA follows: TGTGCCAGCAGTTACTCGTCGGCGGGAGATGGCTACACCTTC. Amino acid sequence: CASSYSSAGDGYTF.

CDR3 protein: CASSLIGPRQGDTGELFF. The CDR3, as DNA: TGTGCCAGCAGTCTAATAGGGCCTCGACAGGGTGACACCGGGGAGCTGTTTTTT. V is TRBV27 and J is TRBJ2-2, with 7 positions matching TRBD1. The CDR3 contains 18 residues. The ends lost 5 bases at V and 3 bases at J; junction bases unmatched: 15. Germline values: CDR1 MNHEY, CDR2 SMNVEV (reference sequence).

This clone was observed a few times. V is TRBV29-1 and J is TRBJ2-7; D may be TRBD1 (6 bases). Germline V lookup: CDR1 SQVTM, CDR2 ANQGSEA. This CDR3 is built from 11 residues. V lost 6 bases to trimming and J lost 7 bases, with 13 bases between them. This chain's CDR3 is CSVVLTGEQYF. DNA for the CDR3: TGCAGCGTCGTCCTAACAGGGGAGCAGTACTTC.

The V gene is TRBV19, the J gene TRBJ1-5; D remains unclear. V lost 3 bases, J lost 7 bases, and 10 bases lay in between. Germline V gene sequence: CDR1 LNHDA, CDR2 SQIVND (reference sequence). The CDR3 is 13 amino acids. CDR3: CASSILLVQPQHF. Here the CDR3 DNA reads TGTGCCAGTAGTATCCTCCTCGTCCAGCCCCAGCATTTT.

The chain links TRBV9 to TRBJ2-3, with 7 bases lining up with TRBD1. The CDR3 runs 16 residues. Germline V gene lookup returns CDR1 SGDLS and CDR2 YYNGEE. V lost 0 bases, J lost 4 bases, and 8 bases stayed unmatched. CDR3 loop: CASSVGTGEVADTQYF. DNA for the CDR3: TGTGCCAGCAGCGTAGGCACAGGGGAAGTCGCAGATACGCAGTATTTT.

The V call is TRBV6-1, the J call TRBJ1-5; D is unclear. The CDR3 is made up of 14 amino acids. Germline V gene lookup returns CDR1 MNHNS and CDR2 SASEGT. Trimming removed 5 bases from V and 1 base from J, with 9 bases in between. Here the CDR3 DNA reads TGTGCCAGCAGTATCTCAGGAAGCAATCAGCCCCAGCATTTT. Residues: CASSISGSNQPQHF.